Listed below are T cell receptor beta chains from one sample, sequenced in a study of T-cell reconstitution after alpha-beta-depleted transplantation in children. MiXCR, run by TCRdb on the PCR reads, gives a single entry per CDR3 protein. This table has hundreds of thousands of distinct CDR3 sequences, 15% to 20% appearing once. The sample was PBMCs, mostly from graft donor cells, taken 360 days after TCRalphabeta/CD19-depleted stem cell transplant. Source of these receptors: a male patient aged 2-9 years who had a stem cell transplant for acute lymphoblastic leukemia, so the T cells may come from the graft donor. Both conserved end residues are part of each CDR3. A D gene is named only where the DNA matches it firmly. Expanded clones are given a class, and other clones once, few, many or no size at all.

J gene | V gene | clone size | D gene | CDR3 DNA | CDR3 protein
TRBJ2-7 | TRBV25-1 | few | TRBD2 | TGTGCCAGCAGTGAACGCCTAGCGGGAGCTCCCTACGAGCAGTACTTC | CASSERLAGAPYEQYF
TRBJ2-7 | TRBV29-1 | - | - | TGCAGCGTATCCCAACCCGGGCTGCGTGGCGAGCAGTACTTC | CSVSQPGLRGEQYF
TRBJ2-7 | TRBV27 | - | - | TGTGCCAGCAGTTCTCTCGGTACCTACGAGCAGTACTTC | CASSSLGTYEQYF
TRBJ2-7 | TRBV13 | many | TRBD2 | TGTGCCAGCAGCCAACTAGCGGGAGTTTCCTACGAGCAGTACTTC | CASSQLAGVSYEQYF
TRBJ2-1 | TRBV7-6 | few | TRBD2 | TGTGCCAGCAGCTTTCTTAGCGGGAGCTATGAGCAGTTCTTC | CASSFLSGSYEQFF
TRBJ2-7 | TRBV4-2 | few | - | TGTGCCAGCAGCCAAGACGGAAGGGGGGGAACCGTTTACGAGCAGTACTTC | CASSQDGRGGTVYEQYF
TRBJ2-3 | TRBV12-3/TRBV12-4 | - | - | TGTGCCAGCAGTTTATACGGCGGGAAAGATACGCAGTATTTT | CASSLYGGKDTQYF
TRBJ2-7 | TRBV6-2/TRBV6-3 | few | - | TGTGCCAGCAGTCGCAGGACCTCCGCCTACGAGCAGTACTTC | CASSRRTSAYEQYF
TRBJ2-1 | TRBV4-1 | few | TRBD2 | TGCGCCAGCAGCCAAGATGTAACCCGAACTACTAGCGGGCTTACCTACAATGAGCAGTTCTTC | CASSQDVTRTTSGLTYNEQFF
TRBJ1-5 | TRBV7-8 | many | - | TGTGCCAGCAGCTTATCCCCTGTTCGGTCTGACCGGGGTAGCAATCAGCCCCAGCATTTT | CASSLSPVRSDRGSNQPQHF
TRBJ2-1 | TRBV29-1 | - | TRBD2 | TGCAGCGTTGAACGTGGGTGGCTAGCGGGAGGGCCACGGATCGATGAGCAGTTCTTC | CSVERGWLAGGPRIDEQFF
TRBJ2-7 | TRBV28 | few | TRBD2 | TGTGCCAGCAGTTCCCTTGTAGCGGGAGGGAGCTCCTACGAGCAGTACTTC | CASSSLVAGGSSYEQYF
TRBJ1-2 | TRBV4-2 | - | TRBD1 | TGTGCCAGCAGCCAAGGGGACAGGGCTAACTATGGCTACACCTTC | CASSQGDRANYGYTF
TRBJ2-5 | TRBV20-1 | few | TRBD2 | TGCAGTGCTAGAGATACCGGGAGGCACCAAGAGACCCAGTACTTC | CSARDTGRHQETQYF
TRBJ2-3 | TRBV28 | - | - | TGTGCCAGCAGTTTCATCAGGGGGGAAACAGATACGCAGTATTTT | CASSFIRGETDTQYF
TRBJ1-5 | TRBV10-3 | few | - | TGTGCCATCAGTGCAATACAGAACAATCAGCCCCAGCATTTT | CAISAIQNNQPQHF
TRBJ2-6 | TRBV29-1 | few | - | TGCAGCGTGGGGGCAGGGGCCTCTGGGGCCAACGTCCTGACTTTC | CSVGAGASGANVLTF
TRBJ2-1 | TRBV20-1 | - | - | TGCAGTGCTATACCCTTCCTCGAGACCCCGTACAATGAGCAGTTCTTC | CSAIPFLETPYNEQFF
TRBJ2-2 | TRBV12-3/TRBV12-4 | many | - | TGTGCCAGCAGTTCCTACAAGGGGGGCGCCGGGGAGCTGTTTTTT | CASSSYKGGAGELFF
TRBJ2-3 | TRBV4-3 | - | - | TGCGCCAGCAGCCAAGAAGACCCGAAGACAGGGCGGGAGAGCACAGATACGCAGTATTTT | CASSQEDPKTGRESTDTQYF
TRBJ1-1 | TRBV6-4 | many | TRBD1 | TGTGCCAGCAGCGAAACAGGGGTGGTAATGAACACTGAAGCTTTCTTT | CASSETGVVMNTEAFF
TRBJ1-6 | TRBV5-6 | few | TRBD1 | TGTGCCAGCAGCTCGACCGGGACAGCCCGTGGGTCACCCCTCCACTTT | CASSSTGTARGSPLHF